This is a list of T cell receptor beta chains from one sample in a study of blood T cell repertoires in COVID-19. The data were produced by immunoSEQ multiplex PCR, yet TCRdb's version contains in-frame clones alone and is incomplete. The sample has about 260,000 clones, approximately 89% seen once. Sequencing was done on a sample of peripheral blood. These TCRs come from a woman in her seventies with COVID-19, enrolled during active disease. CDR3s include the opening cysteine and the closing phenylalanine or tryptophan. D genes are given only for firm matches. For some rows the clone size is stated as once, few or many, or as a class when expanded; others skip it.

j_call,v_call,clone_size,d_call,cdr3_aa,cdr3_nt
TRBJ1-2,TRBV18,few,-,CASSGRQGNGYTF,TGTGCCAGCTCAGGCCGGCAGGGGAATGGCTACACCTTC
TRBJ2-7,TRBV7-9,-,TRBD2,CASSSGTSGFYEQYF,TGTGCCAGCAGCTCCGGGACTAGCGGGTTCTACGAGCAGTACTTC
TRBJ1-2,TRBV9,-,TRBD1,CASSVGVGGQQYGYTF,TGTGCCAGCAGCGTAGGCGTAGGGGGACAGCAGTATGGCTACACCTTC
TRBJ1-4,TRBV5-1,-,-,CASSSTGFEEKLFF,TGCGCCAGCAGCTCCACAGGGTTTGAAGAAAAACTGTTTTTT
TRBJ1-2,TRBV19,-,-,CASSKPSRVSYGYTF,TGTGCCAGTAGTAAACCCTCCAGGGTCTCCTATGGCTACACCTTC
TRBJ1-2,TRBV29-1,-,TRBD1,CSVDVRGQGRVGVRGYTF,TGCAGCGTTGATGTAAGGGGACAGGGTCGTGTTGGGGTCCGTGGCTACACCTTC
TRBJ1-2,TRBV5-4,-,-,CASSLYGRAPGYTF,TGTGCCAGCAGCTTGTACGGCAGGGCCCCTGGCTACACCTTC
TRBJ2-2,TRBV9,-,TRBD2,CASSPGTIGELFF,TGTGCCAGCAGCCCGGGGACTATCGGGGAGCTGTTTTTT
TRBJ2-3,TRBV11-3,-,-,CASSLASRSTDTQYF,TGTGCCAGCAGCTTAGCCTCCCGTAGCACAGATACGCAGTATTTT
TRBJ1-5,TRBV27,once,TRBD1,CASARGDQPQHF,TGTGCCAGCGCCAGGGGGGATCAGCCCCAGCATTTT
TRBJ2-3,TRBV6-6,once,TRBD2,CASSQKGLAGGDYADTQYF,TGTGCCAGCAGTCAAAAGGGACTAGCGGGAGGGGACTATGCAGATACGCAGTATTTT
TRBJ1-1,TRBV7-9,-,-,CASSLQGGNTEAFF,TGTGCCAGCAGCCTGCAAGGAGGGAACACTGAAGCTTTCTTT
TRBJ1-4,TRBV27,-,TRBD1,CASSSDRGGEKLFF,TGTGCCAGCAGTTCCGACAGGGGTGGTGAAAAACTGTTTTTT
TRBJ1-2,TRBV10-3,-,TRBD1,CAISDRDRGNYGYTF,TGTGCCATCAGTGACCGGGACAGGGGGAACTATGGCTACACCTTC
TRBJ1-3,TRBV6-5,once,-,CASRTLVERNTIYF,TGTGCCAGCAGAACCCTAGTAGAGCGTAACACCATATATTTT
TRBJ2-5,TRBV10-3,-,TRBD2,CAISGLAGGAGETQYF,TGTGCCATCAGTGGACTAGCGGGAGGAGCTGGAGAGACCCAGTACTTC
TRBJ1-1,TRBV19,-,TRBD1,CASMRGRRYTEAFF,TGTGCCAGTATGAGGGGGCGCAGGTACACTGAAGCTTTCTTT
TRBJ2-7,TRBV4-1,-,TRBD2,CASSPTPSRASGSHEQYF,TGCGCCAGCAGCCCTACCCCCTCCCGAGCTAGCGGGAGCCACGAGCAGTACTTC
TRBJ2-7,TRBV10-3,once,TRBD1,CATGDRGYEQYF,TGTGCCACCGGGGACAGGGGCTACGAGCAGTACTTC
TRBJ1-5,TRBV28,-,TRBD1,CASSPDKTGYSNQPQHF,TGTGCCAGCAGTCCCGACAAGACAGGGTATAGCAATCAGCCCCAGCATTTT
TRBJ1-6,TRBV27,-,-,CASSFRGTNSPLHF,TGTGCCAGCAGTTTTAGAGGGACAAATTCACCCCTCCACTTT
TRBJ1-4,TRBV19,-,TRBD1,CASSKRQGATNEKLFF,TGTGCCAGTAGTAAAAGACAGGGGGCCACTAATGAAAAACTGTTTTTT
TRBJ1-3,TRBV15,-,-,CATSKGRLRGDTIYF,TGTGCCACCAGCAAGGGTCGGTTACGGGGAGACACCATATATTTT
TRBJ1-2,TRBV28,-,-,CASSFQGMGYTF,TGTGCCAGCAGTTTCCAGGGGATGGGCTACACCTTC
TRBJ2-1,TRBV6-5,-,-,CASSYVSDSSYNEQFF,TGTGCCAGCAGTTACGTTAGCGATAGCTCCTACAATGAGCAGTTCTTC
TRBJ1-1,TRBV6-5,-,-,CASRPGQNTEAFF,TGTGCCAGCAGACCTGGACAGAACACTGAAGCTTTCTTT
TRBJ1-1,TRBV19,-,-,CASSARTFQNTEAFF,TGTGCCAGTAGTGCCAGAACGTTCCAGAACACTGAAGCTTTCTTT
TRBJ1-5,TRBV30,-,-,CAWSAALEVQPQHF,TGTGCCTGGAGTGCGGCTCTGGAGGTCCAGCCCCAGCATTTT
TRBJ2-2,TRBV25-1,-,TRBD1,CASRDRVVTGELFF,TGTGCCAGCAGGGACAGGGTGGTCACCGGGGAGCTGTTTTTT
TRBJ2-3,TRBV11-2,-,-,CASSLKGFTQYF,TGTGCCAGCAGCTTAAAGGGGTTTACGCAGTATTTT
TRBJ2-2,TRBV6-2/TRBV6-3,-,TRBD2,CASSYWPGLAGVANTGELFF,TGTGCCAGCAGTTACTGGCCGGGACTAGCGGGAGTAGCGAACACCGGGGAGCTGTTTTTT
TRBJ1-2,TRBV5-4,-,-,CADSPQGNYGYTF,TGTGCCGACTCACCCCAGGGGAACTATGGCTACACCTTC
TRBJ1-3,TRBV10-3,-,TRBD1,CASHAGTGDTIYF,TGTGCCAGCCATGCCGGGACAGGGGACACCATATATTTT
TRBJ2-1,TRBV5-4,-,TRBD1,CASSLGQGLNEQFF,TGTGCCAGCAGCTTGGGACAGGGGTTGAATGAGCAGTTCTTC
TRBJ2-7,TRBV28,-,TRBD1,CASSLLRQGIYEQYF,TGTGCCAGCAGTTTGTTGAGACAGGGGATTTACGAGCAGTACTTC
TRBJ1-5,TRBV3-1/TRBV3-2,-,-,CASSQAPGRPQHF,TGTGCCAGCAGCCAAGCTCCCGGTCGGCCCCAGCATTTT
TRBJ2-1,TRBV27,few,TRBD1,CASSFETGGYNEQFF,TGTGCCAGCAGTTTTGAGACAGGGGGCTACAATGAGCAGTTCTTC
TRBJ1-3,TRBV30,-,-,CAWGDSMFHTIYF,TGTGCCTGGGGGGACTCTATGTTCCACACCATATATTTT
TRBJ1-4,TRBV12-3/TRBV12-4,-,TRBD1,CASRGTGFEKLFF,TGTGCCAGCAGAGGGACAGGGTTCGAAAAACTGTTTTTT
TRBJ1-1,TRBV2,-,TRBD1,CASTHWDSFNFAFF,TGTGCCAGCACCCATTGGGACAGTTTTAACTTCGCTTTCTTT
TRBJ1-1,TRBV7-2,once,-,CASPGEFRCEAFF,TGTGCCAGTCCTGGGGAGTTCCGCTGTGAAGCTTTCTTT
TRBJ2-1,TRBV30,-,TRBD2,CAWSQSGTYEQFF,TGTGCCTGGAGTCAGAGCGGGACGTATGAGCAGTTCTTC
TRBJ2-4,TRBV9,-,-,CASSSRTEANIQYF,TGTGCCAGCAGCTCCCGGACAGAGGCAAACATTCAGTACTTC
TRBJ1-6,TRBV5-4,-,TRBD1,CASSPGQGGLSPLHF,TGTGCCAGCAGCCCAGGACAGGGAGGGCTTTCACCCCTCCACTTT
TRBJ1-3,TRBV4-3,-,-,CASSQELSSGNTIYF,TGCGCCAGCAGCCAAGAACTCTCCTCTGGAAACACCATATATTTT
TRBJ2-2,TRBV19,-,-,CASSSPVTGELFF,TGTGCCAGTAGTTCTCCAGTCACCGGGGAGCTGTTTTTT
TRBJ2-5,TRBV28,-,-,CASSPSGMTETQYF,TGTGCCAGCAGTCCTTCAGGGATGACAGAGACCCAGTACTTC
TRBJ1-5,TRBV19,few,-,CASSSPFRGTNQPQHF,TGTGCCAGTAGTTCCCCGTTTAGGGGAACCAATCAGCCCCAGCATTTT
TRBJ1-2,TRBV18,-,-,CASSVREQGSYGYTF,TGTGCCAGCTCAGTTCGGGAGCAGGGATCGTATGGCTACACCTTC
TRBJ2-1,TRBV6-2/TRBV6-3,-,TRBD2,CASSRGTSGYNEQFF,TGTGCCAGCAGCCGTGGGACTAGCGGGTACAATGAGCAGTTCTTC
TRBJ2-2,TRBV5-4,once,-,CASSLAGAMNTGELFF,TGTGCCAGCAGCTTGGCAGGGGCCATGAACACCGGGGAGCTGTTTTTT
TRBJ1-5,TRBV19,-,TRBD1,CASSPAGQAYGQPQHF,TGTGCCAGTAGCCCCGCGGGACAGGCGTACGGTCAGCCCCAGCATTTT
TRBJ1-5,TRBV6-6,-,-,CASSPSPDSLGLIGQPQHF,TGTGCCAGCAGTCCCTCTCCGGACAGCCTCGGCCTTATTGGTCAGCCCCAGCATTTT
TRBJ1-1,TRBV5-5,-,-,CASSLAVPSTEAFF,TGTGCCAGCAGCTTGGCGGTACCGAGCACTGAAGCTTTCTTT
TRBJ2-2,TRBV5-1,few,-,CASSLVPSVQTGELFF,TGCGCCAGCAGCTTGGTTCCTTCCGTACAGACCGGGGAGCTGTTTTTT